The 29 T cell receptor beta chains below come from one sample, sequenced in a study of molecular identifiers for immune sequencing clone quantification. MiXCR was run by TCRdb on the PCR reads, yielding one entry per CDR3 protein. Of 6,100 or so distinct CDR3 sequences in the sample, 16% are singletons; the top ten hold 2% to 2.5%. Sequenced material: naive CD8+ T cells from blood, with Jurkat cell RNA spiked in. Subset meaning: FACS-sorted CD8+CD4-CCR7+CD45RA+ naive T cells. These receptors all stem from a human donor in good health. Some libraries in this study had Jurkat cell RNA spiked in.

This clonotype is labeled as medium-sized. The genes are TRBV21-1 and TRBJ1-2; TRBD1 is taken as the D call from the table, unchecked against the DNA. TRBV21-1 has pseudogene status. This CDR3 region has 13 residues. CDR3 nucleotide sequence: TGTGCCAGAGGGGGACAGGGATGTGAAGGCTACACCTTC. Encoded protein: CARGGQGCEGYTF.

This clonotype counts as medium-sized (0.01 to 0.1%). V gene TRBV6-6 combines with J gene TRBJ2-3, with unresolved D. There are 11 residues in the CDR3. V gave up 6 bases and J gave up 6 bases, with 7 bases separating them. CDR1 and CDR2 (germline): MNHNY, SVGAGI (reference sequence). The DNA of the CDR3 is TGTGCCAGCAGCCCCTCGGATACGCAGTATTTT. The encoded protein is CASSPSDTQYF.

Judged by abundance, this clonotype is medium-sized. The chain recombines TRBV12-5 with TRBJ1-5; 12 bases are shared with TRBD1. V gave up 2 bases and J gave up 1 base; unmatched junction bases: 12. Germline CDR1 and CDR2: LGHNT and FRNRAP. The CDR3 totals 20 residues. CDR3 residues: CASGLTLGTGGIVSNQPQHF. Written as DNA, the CDR3 is TGTGCTAGTGGTTTGACACTTGGGACAGGGGGCATCGTCAGCAATCAGCCCCAGCATTTT.

By share of the sample, this clonotype is medium-sized. The chain combines TRBV4-3 with TRBJ1-1, with D maybe TRBD1 (6 bases). Trimming removed 2 bases from V and 5 bases from J, with 12 bases in between. The CDR3 has 14 residues. The V gene's germline CDR1 is LGHNA and CDR2 YSLEER. The CDR3 protein is CASSQKGGGTEAFF. CDR3 bases: TGCGCCAGCAGCCAAAAAGGGGGGGGTACTGAAGCTTTCTTT.

Within the sample, this clonotype is medium-sized. This chain joins TRBV20-1 and TRBJ2-7; D is perhaps TRBD1 (6 bases). The CDR3 runs to 14 residues. Germline CDR1 is DFQATT and CDR2 is SNEGSKA (reference sequence). The V end was cut by 6 bases, the J end by 0 bases, with 15 bases between. CDR3 DNA sequence: TGCAGTGCGAAGGTTGCAGGGGTCTCCTACGAGCAGTACTTC. Its translation is CSAKVAGVSYEQYF.

This clonotype is medium-sized in the sample. The gene calls are TRBV28 and TRBJ2-7, with 14 bases that match TRBD2. V lost 5 bases and J lost 5; bases outside the gene matches: 5. Germline V lookup: CDR1 MDHEN, CDR2 SYDVKM. There are 15 residues in the CDR3. The CDR3 loop is CASSAGLAGGHEQYF. Here the CDR3 DNA reads TGTGCCAGCAGTGCCGGACTAGCGGGAGGTCACGAGCAGTACTTC.

About this clonotype: A much larger clone lies a single base off, so this may be a read error. J is TRBJ1-2 and V is TRBV20-1; no firm D call. This CDR3 is 14 amino acids long. CDR1 and CDR2 (germline): DFQATT, SNEGSKA (reference sequence). The CDR3 here is CGARDSRELAGYTF. CDR3 nucleotide sequence: TGCGGTGCTAGAGATTCAAGGGAGTTAGCTGGCTACACCTTC.

This clonotype rates as medium-sized. This chain links TRBV12-3 or TRBV12-4 with TRBJ2-5; D possibly corresponds to TRBD2 (7 bases). This CDR3 is 16 amino acids long. Between the trimmed V and J ends, which lost 2 bases and 0 bases, there was a span of 13 bases. Here the CDR3 DNA reads TGTGCCAGCAGTTTATTGGGGGGGCAGTACCAAGAGACCCAGTACTTC. It yields the protein CASSLLGGQYQETQYF.

Sample share makes this clonotype medium-sized. The chain links TRBV7-9 to TRBJ2-7; D perhaps matches TRBD2 (6 bases). This CDR3 comprises 14 residues. Germline V gene data show CDR1 as SEHNR and CDR2 as FQNEAQ (reference sequence). With 3 bases removed from V and 5 bases from J, the gap between germline ends came to 14 bases. The CDR3 coding sequence is TGTGCCAGCAGCTTCTCCGGCAGGGAGGACGAGCAGTACTTC. Translating it yields CASSFSGREDEQYF.

This clonotype appeared a single time. The rearrangement joins TRBV28 to TRBJ2-3; no clear D gene. This CDR3 comprises 17 residues. Germline CDR1 is MDHEN and CDR2 is SYDVKM. Trimming took 6 bases from V and 4 from J, leaving 23 bases between them. The CDR3 region is CASRRSRRKMFADTQYF. DNA of the CDR3: TGTGCCAGCAGACGTAGCAGGAGAAAGATGTTTGCAGATACGCAGTATTTT. Based on the CDR3 plus reference TRBV28 and TRBJ2-3, the full variable domain is DVKVTQSSRYLVKRTGEKVFLECVQDMDHENMFWYRQDPGLGLRLIYFSYDVKMKEKGDIPEGYSVSREKKERFSLILESASTNQTSMYLCASRRSRRKMFADTQYFGPGTRLTVL.

Sample share makes this clonotype medium-sized. The gene calls are TRBV12-3 or TRBV12-4 and TRBJ2-6; the D is unclear. V gave up 3 bases and J gave up 0 bases, with 3 bases separating them. The CDR3 is 14 amino acids. The CDR3, as DNA: TGTGCCAGCAGTTTGTACTCTGGGGCCAACGTCCTGACTTTC. Translation gives CASSLYSGANVLTF.

By share, this clonotype counts as medium-sized (0.01 to 0.1%). The J gene is TRBJ2-1, the V gene TRBV3-1, with D unresolved. V dropped 2 bases and J dropped 5 bases, with 4 bases sitting between them. The V gene's germline CDR1 is LGHDT and CDR2 YNNKEL (reference sequence). The CDR3 contains 12 residues. The CDR3 coding sequence is TGTGCCAGCAGCCAATCCCACAATGAGCAGTTCTTC. This codes for CASSQSHNEQFF.

In this sample, this clonotype is medium-sized. The V and J genes are TRBV5-6 and TRBJ1-1, with D possibly TRBD1 on 6 matching bases. Germline values: CDR1 SGHDT, CDR2 YYEEEE. The length of the CDR3 is 18 residues. Between the trimmed V and J ends, which lost 3 bases and 0 bases, there was a span of 21 bases. Here the CDR3 reads CASSSLTGLMAMNTEAFF. CDR3 nucleotide sequence: TGTGCCAGCAGCTCCTTGACAGGTCTAATGGCAATGAACACTGAAGCTTTCTTT.

In this sample, this clonotype turned up many times. This sequence joins TRBV19 and TRBJ1-1; D is undetermined. The CDR3 spans 12 residues. Germline CDR1 LNHDA, CDR2 SQIVND (reference sequence). V was pared by 4 bases and J by 0 bases, with 3 bases between. CDR3 nucleotide sequence: TGTGCCAGTAGTACTCTGAACACTGAAGCTTTCTTT. Protein: CASSTLNTEAFF.

Relative to its sample, this clonotype is medium-sized. A junction end diverges from the germline sequence, so it may reflect a read error. V and J are TRBV7-2 and TRBJ1-1; a possible D gene is TRBD1 (6 bases). The germline gives CDR1 SGHTA, CDR2 FQGNSA. This CDR3 contains 17 residues. CDR3 amino acids: CASSFPGASLRNTEAFF. The DNA for the CDR3 is TGTGCCAGCAGCTTCCCAGGGGCGTCCCTGAGGAACACTGAGGCTTTCTTT.

This clonotype is medium-sized. The gene calls are TRBV10-3 and TRBJ2-5; 10 bases are shared with TRBD2. Germline assignment: CDR1 ENHRY and CDR2 SYGVKD. The CDR3 extends over 18 amino acids. Trimming took 7 bases from V and 1 from J; bases not matched to a gene: 15. The CDR3 nucleotides are TGTGCCATCATGAACGGGGTAGCGGGGGGTCATTTCCAAGAGACCCAGTACTTC. It encodes CAIMNGVAGGHFQETQYF.

This clonotype is deemed medium-sized. CDR3 DNA sequence: TGCGCCAGCAGCGCGAAGCGGGGGGCTACAGATACGCAGTATTTT. It translates to CASSAKRGATDTQYF. The V call is TRBV4-1, the J call TRBJ2-3, with 9 bases that match TRBD2. Germline V gene sequence: CDR1 MGHRA, CDR2 YSYEKL. The CDR3 loop spans 15 amino acids. V was pared by 5 bases and J by 3 bases, with 6 bases of the junction left unmatched.

By its share, this clonotype is medium-sized. The chain uses TRBV7-9 and TRBJ2-4, with 8 nucleotides matching TRBD1. With V trimmed by 1 base and J by 0 bases, 2 bases remained unmatched. The CDR3 has 16 residues. Germline values: CDR1 SEHNR, CDR2 FQNEAQ (reference sequence). For the CDR3, the DNA is TGTGCCAGCAGCTTAGACAGGGGGAGAGCCAAAAACATTCAGTACTTC. Residues: CASSLDRGRAKNIQYF.

Comments on this clonotype: Since a much larger clone is just one base distant, this may be a read error. This chain links TRBV20-1 with TRBJ2-1; D is unresolved. Germline values: CDR1 DFQATT, CDR2 SNEGSKA (reference sequence). CDR3 size: 13 residues. CDR3 amino acids: CSARAVTYNEQLF. Written as DNA, the CDR3 is TGCAGTGCTAGGGCCGTTACCTACAATGAGCAGCTCTTC.

This clonotype is labeled medium-sized. The chain carries TRBV30 and TRBJ1-1; no clear D. Germline assignment: CDR1 GTSNPN and CDR2 SVGIG (reference sequence). There are 15 residues in the CDR3. Trimming stripped 6 bases from V and 0 bases from J, with 17 bases between. CDR3 sequence reads: CACLAVGLMNTEAFF. The CDR3 DNA reads TGTGCCTGCCTGGCGGTGGGTTTGATGAACACTGAAGCTTTCTTT. The entire variable domain, with the rest obtained from reference TRBV30 and TRBJ1-1, is as follows: SQTIHQWPATLVQPVGSPLSLECTVEGTSNPNLYWYRQAAGRGLQLLFYSVGIGQISSEVPQNLSASRPQDRQFILSSKKLLLSDSGFYLCACLAVGLMNTEAFFGQGTRLTVV.

The rearrangement links TRBV6-5 to TRBJ2-7; 11 bases fit TRBD2. The CDR3 is made up of 17 amino acids. CDR1 is MNHEY and CDR2 is SVGAGI in the germline V gene. V was pared by 2 bases and J by 3 bases, with 9 bases of the junction left unmatched. CDR3 DNA sequence: TGTGCCAGCAGTTACGGAATCACTAGCGGGGGACTCTACGAGCAGTACTTC. Its protein product is CASSYGITSGGLYEQYF.

This clonotype was seen more than once but under ten times. This sequence joins TRBV24-1 and TRBJ2-1, with D possibly being TRBD1 (6 bases). The V and J ends lost 9 bases and 8 bases respectively, with 19 bases between them. In germline, CDR1 is KGHDR, CDR2 SFDVKD. CDR3 length: 14 residues. CDR3 protein: CATQEKDRQDEQFF. The CDR3 coding sequence is TGTGCCACCCAAGAAAAAGACAGGCAAGATGAGCAGTTCTTC.

This clonotype qualifies as medium-sized. Here the CDR3 reads CASSVGSGGAYYEQYF. The CDR3 DNA is TGTGCCAGCAGCGTTGGAAGCGGGGGGGCCTACTACGAGCAGTACTTC. The rearrangement links TRBV9 to TRBJ2-7; the match to TRBD2 covers 10 bases. V trimming: 2 bases; J trimming: 3 bases; junction bases outside the gene matches: 8. Germline-derived CDR1 and CDR2 are SGDLS and YYNGEE. The CDR3 length is 16 residues.

This clonotype was detected a few times. V and J are TRBV6-5 and TRBJ2-7; perhaps TRBD2 as D (5 bases). Germline V gives CDR1 MNHEY, CDR2 SVGAGI. V was clipped by 2 bases and J by 3 bases, with 11 bases between them. This CDR3 region has 14 residues. CDR3 nucleotide sequence: TGTGCCAGCAGTTACGAGGGTGGGAACTACGAGCAGTACTTC. It codes for CASSYEGGNYEQYF.

Points on this clonotype: This may be a read error: a much more frequent sequence differs by one nucleotide. The gene calls are TRBV7-3 and TRBJ2-3; the D gene is possibly TRBD1 (6 bases). Germline V lookup: CDR1 SGHTA, CDR2 FQGTGA. The CDR3 consists of 15 residues. The CDR3 nucleotides are TGTGTCAGCAGCGGAATGGGGGCAAGCACAGATACGCAGTATTTT. This encodes CVSSGMGASTDTQYF.

Judged by abundance, this clonotype is medium-sized. The rearrangement links TRBV28 to TRBJ2-3, with 8 bases fitting TRBD1. Germline lookup yields CDR1 MDHEN and CDR2 SYDVKM. V was clipped by 5 bases and J by 0 bases; unmatched bases: 7. This CDR3 spans 16 amino acids. This CDR3 is CASSPRTGISTDTQYF. For the CDR3, the DNA is TGTGCCAGCAGTCCCCGGACAGGGATAAGCACAGATACGCAGTATTTT.

By proportion, this clonotype is medium-sized. The genes are TRBV27 and TRBJ2-3, with TRBD2 identical over 8 bases. Losses at the gene ends were 0 bases for V and 2 bases for J; bases not matched to a gene: 7. Germline V gives CDR1 MNHEY, CDR2 SMNVEV (reference sequence). The CDR3 totals 17 residues. CDR3: CASSLSYSGADTDTQYF. The CDR3 DNA follows: TGTGCCAGCAGTTTATCCTATAGCGGGGCCGACACAGATACGCAGTATTTT.

This clonotype is labeled medium-sized (0.01 to 0.1%). The rearrangement joins TRBV7-2 to TRBJ2-1; no reliable D call. Trimming took off 1 base at V and 0 bases at J, with 10 bases between the two ends. The germline V gene has CDR1 SGHTA and CDR2 FQGNSA. The CDR3 is 16 amino acids. This CDR3 reads CASSLGVQHSYNEQFF. CDR3 sequence (DNA): TGTGCCAGCAGCTTAGGCGTCCAGCACTCCTACAATGAGCAGTTCTTC. Full variable domain (missing parts from reference TRBV7-2 and TRBJ2-1): GAGVSQSPSNKVTEKGKDVELRCDPISGHTALYWYRQSLGQGLEFLIYFQGNSAPDKSGLPSDRFSAERTGGSVSTLTIQRTQQEDSAVYLCASSLGVQHSYNEQFFGPGTRLTVL.

The CDR3 loop reads CASSQASAQPQHF. The CDR3 nucleotides read TGCGCCAGCAGCCAAGCGAGTGCTCAGCCCCAGCATTTT. The chain carries TRBV4-1 and TRBJ1-5, with D hard to call. V was cut by 1 base and J by 6 bases, with 7 bases left in between. Germline V CDR1 and CDR2: MGHRA, YSYEKL. The CDR3 runs to 13 residues.